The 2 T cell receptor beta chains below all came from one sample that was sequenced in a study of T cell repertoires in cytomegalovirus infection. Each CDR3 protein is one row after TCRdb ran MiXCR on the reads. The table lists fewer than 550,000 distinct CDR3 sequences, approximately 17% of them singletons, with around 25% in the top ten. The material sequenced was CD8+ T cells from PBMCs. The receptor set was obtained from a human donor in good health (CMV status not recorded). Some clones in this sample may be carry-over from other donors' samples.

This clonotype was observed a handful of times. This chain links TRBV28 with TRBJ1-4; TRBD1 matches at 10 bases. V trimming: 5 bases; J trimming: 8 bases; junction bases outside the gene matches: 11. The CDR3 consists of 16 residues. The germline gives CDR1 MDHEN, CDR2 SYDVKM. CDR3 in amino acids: CASSPPRDRGGEKLFF. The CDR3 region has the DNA TGTGCCAGCAGTCCCCCCCGGGACAGGGGCGGGGAAAAACTGTTTTTT.

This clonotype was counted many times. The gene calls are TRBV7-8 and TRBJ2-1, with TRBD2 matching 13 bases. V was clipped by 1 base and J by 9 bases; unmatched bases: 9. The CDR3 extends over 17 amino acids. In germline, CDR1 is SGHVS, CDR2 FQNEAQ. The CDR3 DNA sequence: TGTGCCAGCAGCTTAGATTCCGGACTAGCGGGAGTCGGTGAGCAGTTCTTC. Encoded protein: CASSLDSGLAGVGEQFF.